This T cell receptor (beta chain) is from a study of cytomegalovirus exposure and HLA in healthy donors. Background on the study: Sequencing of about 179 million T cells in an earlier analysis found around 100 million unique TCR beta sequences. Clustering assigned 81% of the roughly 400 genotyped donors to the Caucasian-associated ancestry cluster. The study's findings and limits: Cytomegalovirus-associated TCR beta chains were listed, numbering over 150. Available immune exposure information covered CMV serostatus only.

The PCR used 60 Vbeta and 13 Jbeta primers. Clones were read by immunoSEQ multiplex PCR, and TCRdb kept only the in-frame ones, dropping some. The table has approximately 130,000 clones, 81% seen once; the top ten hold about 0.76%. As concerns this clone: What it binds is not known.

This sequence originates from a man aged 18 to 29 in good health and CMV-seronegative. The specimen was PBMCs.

CDR3 sequence (DNA): TGTGCCACCGGGGGGGATACGCAGTATTTT. Protein sequence: CATGGDTQYF. V and J are TRBV6-5 and TRBJ2-3, with 7 bases that match TRBD2. Germline CDR1 and CDR2: MNHEY and SVGAGI. CDR3 length: 10 amino acids. After removal of 10 bases from V and 6 bases from J, the junction contained 1 base not matched to a gene.